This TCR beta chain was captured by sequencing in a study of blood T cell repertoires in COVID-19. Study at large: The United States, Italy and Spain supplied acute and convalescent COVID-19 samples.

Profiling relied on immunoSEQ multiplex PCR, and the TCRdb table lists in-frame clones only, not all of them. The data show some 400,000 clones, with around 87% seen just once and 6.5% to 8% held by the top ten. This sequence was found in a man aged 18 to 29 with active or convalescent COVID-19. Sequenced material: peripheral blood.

This chain's CDR3 is CASSLGGYYGYTF. The CDR3 bases are TGTGCCAGCAGCTTAGGAGGGTACTATGGCTACACCTTC. The chain joins TRBV11-3 to TRBJ1-2; D is ambiguous. From germline, CDR1 is SGHNT and CDR2 YENEEA. Deletions cut 1 base from V and 3 bases from J, with 6 bases between. This CDR3 is built from 13 residues.